This T cell receptor beta chain was captured in a study of PD-1 blockade in classical Hodgkin lymphoma. The CDR3 covers 17 residues. Germline V lookup: CDR1 SGHRS, CDR2 YFSETQ. V was clipped by 7 bases and J by 2 bases, with 24 bases between them. Study-level findings and limits: Patients starting nivolumab less than 1 year after ASCT had lower diversity and were excluded from later analyses. Complete responders possessed baseline diversity comparable to newly diagnosed patients.

Time point described: cycle 4 day 1 (C4D1), after less than seven weeks of nivolumab. Every patient experienced relapse after autologous stem cell transplantation, and brentuximab vedotin exposure varied. TCRdb keeps only in-frame clones here, not all; method: immunoSEQ multiplex PCR. This table has 5,500 to 7,000 clones, less than 90% appearing once. As to this clone: The target antigen is unknown.

This TCR was sampled from a human donor with classical Hodgkin lymphoma. The sequenced sample was peripheral blood mononuclear cells (PBMCs), obtained before the fourth cycle of nivolumab. The V gene is TRBV5-1, the J gene TRBJ1-1; possible D gene TRBD1, 6 bases. CDR3 bases: TGCGCCAGCTCCACGAGGGGGGGCAATTGGGGAAACACTGAAGCTTTCTTT. Encoded protein: CASSTRGGNWGNTEAFF.